Only a few counts were recorded for the clone carrying this TCR beta chain. This sample is drawn from a study of OX40 agonist ivuxolimab in advanced cancers. The CDR3 spans 16 residues. CDR1 is MDHEN, CDR2 SYDVKM, per germline. V dropped 5 bases and J dropped 4; count of bases not matched to a gene: 6. Profiling relied on immunoSEQ multiplex PCR, and the TCRdb table lists in-frame clones only, not all of them. Among about 59,000 clones listed, 75% to 90% were seen once. The chain couples TRBV28 to TRBJ2-3, with TRBD2 identical over 13 bases. Sequencing was performed on CD4+ or CD8+ T cells sorted from blood, taken in a trial of the OX40 agonist ivuxolimab. The receptor was derived from an adult with an advanced solid tumor such as melanoma, head and neck, liver or kidney cancer. CDR3 loop: CASSPLTSGRSDTQYF. CDR3 coding DNA: TGTGCCAGCAGTCCACTGACTAGCGGGAGGTCAGATACGCAGTATTTT. Full variable domain (rest looked up from reference TRBV28 and TRBJ2-3): DVKVTQSSRYLVKRTGEKVFLECVQDMDHENMFWYRQDPGLGLRLIYFSYDVKMKEKGDIPEGYSVSREKKERFSLILESASTNQTSMYLCASSPLTSGRSDTQYFGPGTRLTVL.